This is a list of T cell receptor beta chains from one sample in a study of molecular identifiers for immune sequencing clone quantification. Each CDR3 protein is one row after TCRdb ran MiXCR on the PCR reads. The sample contains approximately 550,000 distinct CDR3 sequences, over 20% of which appear only once. The specimen sequenced was naive CD8+ T cells from blood, with Jurkat cell RNA spiked in. These receptor sequences come from a human donor in good health. Some libraries in this study had Jurkat cell RNA spiked in. CDR3s include the opening cysteine and the closing phenylalanine or tryptophan. D genes are given only for firm matches. Where a row states a size, it is once, few, many or the class of an expanded clone; other rows omit it.

abundance | d_gene | j_gene | v_gene | CDR3aa | CDR3nt
few | - | TRBJ2-3 | TRBV4-1 | CASSPTSTGAPTDTQYF | TGCGCCAGCAGCCCCACGTCGACAGGCGCACCCACAGATACGCAGTATTTT
- | TRBD2 | TRBJ2-1 | TRBV6-6 | CASSYDTGLGDNEQFF | TGTGCCAGCAGTTACGACACGGGACTAGGAGACAATGAGCAGTTCTTC
many | - | TRBJ2-4 | TRBV27 | CASSRVGPPRMDQSIQYF | TGTGCCAGCAGCCGCGTCGGCCCTCCCCGAATGGATCAAAGCATTCAGTACTTC
- | - | TRBJ2-7 | TRBV4-3 | CASSLDRTISTGYEQYF | TGCGCCAGCAGCCTGGACCGAACTATCTCTACTGGCTACGAGCAGTACTTC
- | TRBD1 | TRBJ2-3 | TRBV13 | CASSSLNRGLSTDTQYF | TGTGCCAGCAGTTCACTAAACAGGGGTCTAAGCACAGATACGCAGTATTTT
many | - | TRBJ2-5 | TRBV27 | CASSPNKGIQETQYF | TGTGCCAGCAGCCCAAATAAGGGGATCCAAGAGACCCAGTACTTC
- | - | TRBJ1-1 | TRBV27 | CASSLTQGYDTEAFF | TGTGCCAGCAGTTTAACCCAGGGGTATGACACTGAAGCTTTCTTT
- | - | TRBJ2-7 | TRBV4-1 | CASSQAAGTYYEQYF | TGCGCCAGCAGCCAAGCCGCAGGGACCTACTACGAGCAGTACTTC
- | - | TRBJ2-7 | TRBV5-4 | CASSLGLSQDEQYF | TGTGCCAGCAGCTTGGGCCTATCCCAGGACGAGCAGTACTTC
many | TRBD1 | TRBJ1-1 | TRBV6-5 | CAIMRGTGDYTEAFF | TGTGCCATCATGCGTGGGACAGGGGATTACACTGAAGCTTTCTTT
few | TRBD2 | TRBJ2-1 | TRBV4-3 | CASSQEVAGGPDNEQFF | TGCGCCAGCAGCCAAGAAGTAGCGGGAGGGCCGGACAATGAGCAGTTCTTC
- | TRBD2 | TRBJ2-3 | TRBV20-1 | CSAERAGLAGAFRETQYF | TGCAGTGCGGAAAGGGCCGGACTAGCGGGAGCCTTTAGAGAGACGCAGTATTTT
few | - | TRBJ1-1 | TRBV6-5 | CASRLGLVNTEAFF | TGTGCCAGCAGACTAGGTTTGGTGAACACTGAAGCTTTCTTT
few | - | TRBJ1-1 | TRBV6-5 | CASSYAEENTEAFF | TGTGCCAGCAGTTACGCAGAAGAGAACACTGAAGCTTTCTTT
large | - | TRBJ2-4 | TRBV13 | CASSLEARGPKNIQYF | TGTGCCAGCAGCTTAGAAGCAAGGGGCCCCAAAAACATTCAGTACTTC
few | - | TRBJ2-5 | TRBV7-9 | CASSLSFGTQETQYF | TGTGCCAGCAGCTTAAGTTTCGGGACCCAAGAGACCCAGTACTTC
many | - | TRBJ2-7 | TRBV6-5 | CASSQPGGEQYF | TGTGCCAGCAGCCAGCCCGGCGGCGAGCAGTACTTC
- | TRBD1 | TRBJ2-3 | TRBV20-1 | CSARGVPTGRTDTQYF | TGCAGTGCTAGAGGGGTACCGACAGGGCGTACAGATACGCAGTATTTT
few | - | TRBJ2-7 | TRBV2 | CASSAWSYEQYF | TGTGCCAGCAGTGCATGGAGCTACGAGCAGTACTTC
many | - | TRBJ1-1 | TRBV6-2/TRBV6-3 | CASSYGTGEAFF | TGTGCCAGCAGTTACGGTACGGGTGAAGCTTTCTTT
many | - | TRBJ2-5 | TRBV13 | CASSLKGIFQETQYF | TGTGCCAGCAGCTTAAAGGGGATTTTCCAAGAGACCCAGTACTTC
- | - | TRBJ1-2 | TRBV6-2/TRBV6-3 | CASTDPFDKETNYGYTF | TGTGCCAGCACTGATCCGTTCGACAAGGAGACTAACTATGGCTACACCTTC
many | TRBD1 | TRBJ2-3 | TRBV2 | CASNAGTASTDTQYF | TGTGCCAGCAACGCCGGGACAGCTAGCACAGATACGCAGTATTTT
many | - | TRBJ2-5 | TRBV6-2/TRBV6-3 | CASSYWRGLKQETQYF | TGTGCCAGCAGTTACTGGCGTGGACTCAAACAAGAGACCCAGTACTTC
- | - | TRBJ2-3 | TRBV30 | CAWSLVTGSTDTQYF | TGTGCCTGGAGTCTCGTGACGGGGAGCACAGATACGCAGTATTTT
many | TRBD1 | TRBJ2-4 | TRBV20-1 | CSANDRVSLAKNIQYF | TGCAGTGCTAACGACAGGGTCTCCCTAGCCAAAAACATTCAGTACTTC
- | - | TRBJ1-5 | TRBV6-2/TRBV6-3 | CASSYNGGPDQPQHF | TGTGCCAGCAGCTATAATGGAGGCCCTGATCAGCCCCAGCATTTT
- | - | TRBJ1-4 | TRBV14 | CASSQGLGRWENEKLFF | TGTGCCAGCAGCCAAGGTTTAGGCAGGTGGGAGAATGAAAAACTGTTTTTT
few | - | TRBJ2-5 | TRBV7-6 | CASSAGLQETQYF | TGTGCCAGCAGCGCAGGACTCCAAGAGACCCAGTACTTC
- | - | TRBJ1-4 | TRBV6-5 | CASGLEAATTNEKLFF | TGTGCCAGCGGCCTCGAGGCAGCCACCACTAATGAAAAACTGTTTTTT
many | TRBD2 | TRBJ2-3 | TRBV5-1 | CASSPGLAGGDTQYF | TGCGCCAGCAGCCCCGGACTAGCGGGAGGAGATACGCAGTATTTT
many | - | TRBJ2-7 | TRBV7-6 | CASSRDSGPYEQYF | TGTGCCAGCAGCCGGGACAGCGGGCCCTACGAGCAGTACTTC